These 21 T cell receptor beta chains were all obtained from the same sample, sequenced in a study of T cells in Graves' hyperthyroidism and ophthalmopathy. From RNA transcripts, TCR beta CDR3 regions were amplified. Carried out on the TCR CDR3, a first-round RT-PCR used the HTBI primer set. TCRdb analysed the multiplex PCR reads with MiXCR anew, one entry per CDR3 protein. Among approximately 400,000 distinct CDR3 sequences listed, approximately 14% were seen once. The sample consisted of blood. These TCRs come from a woman younger than 30 with Graves' hyperthyroidism that later progressed to Graves' ophthalmopathy.

This chain connects TRBV11-2 to TRBJ2-4; 9 bases line up with TRBD2. Germline lookup yields CDR1 SGHAT and CDR2 FQNNGV. This CDR3 contains 15 residues. Germline trimming cut 5 bases from V and 7 bases from J; bases unmatched to any gene: 9. CDR3 protein: CASSPLRREGNIQYF. DNA for the CDR3: TGTGCCAGCAGCCCTCTACGGCGGGAGGGCAACATTCAGTACTTC.

The chain recombines TRBV20-1 with TRBJ2-7; TRBD1 agrees at 7 bases. CDR1 is DFQATT, CDR2 SNEGSKA, per germline (reference sequence). This CDR3 contains 13 residues. V lost 1 base to trimming and J lost 5 bases; unmatched junction nucleotides: 5. The CDR3: CSARVGQFNEQYF. CDR3 sequence (DNA): TGCAGTGCTAGAGTGGGACAGTTCAACGAGCAGTACTTC.

Only a few counts were recorded for this clonotype. The DNA for the CDR3 is TGCAGCGTTGTAGGGACAGGGTCCCCTGGCTATGGCTACACCTTC. This encodes CSVVGTGSPGYGYTF. The chain recombines TRBV29-1 with TRBJ1-2, with 9 bases fitting TRBD1. Germline assignment: CDR1 SQVTM and CDR2 ANQGSEA. This CDR3 spans 15 amino acids. Trimming cost V 4 bases and J 4 bases; bases outside gene matches: 10.

This clonotype has just a few counts. The chain employs TRBV4-1 and TRBJ2-4, with unresolved D. The CDR3 totals 17 residues. CDR1 is MGHRA and CDR2 is YSYEKL in the germline V gene. The V end lost 0 bases, the J end lost 0 bases, and 12 bases lay between the germline ends. CDR3 in amino acids: CASSQDRSNLAKNIQYF. The CDR3 DNA reads as TGCGCCAGCAGCCAAGATCGGTCAAATTTAGCCAAAAACATTCAGTACTTC.

This clonotype occurred many times. The chain employs TRBV6-1 and TRBJ1-5; 8 nucleotides align to TRBD1. Germline trimming cut 6 bases from V and 7 bases from J; bases unmatched to any gene: 8. Looked up from germline, CDR1 is MNHNS and CDR2 is SASEGT. The CDR3 runs 14 residues. CDR3 sequence reads: CASSSGQGPQPQHF. The CDR3 DNA reads as TGTGCCAGCAGCTCCGGACAGGGCCCCCAGCCCCAGCATTTT.

This clonotype has at least ten counts. The V gene is TRBV12-5, the J gene TRBJ1-1; weak D call: TRBD1 (5 bases). The CDR3 is made up of 18 amino acids. Germline CDR1 is LGHNT and CDR2 is FRNRAP. The germline V and J ends were trimmed by 1 base and 3 bases, with 21 bases remaining between them. CDR3 region: CASGLDTGGGNRYTEAFF. Here the CDR3 DNA reads TGTGCTAGTGGTTTGGATACTGGGGGAGGGAATCGTTACACTGAAGCTTTCTTT.

This clonotype was seen only a few times. The chain combines TRBV4-2 with TRBJ1-1, with TRBD1 as a possible D gene (5 bases). The V end was cut by 0 bases, the J end by 0 bases, with 17 bases between. CDR3 length equals 18 residues. The germline CDR1 and CDR2 sequences are LGHNA and YNFKEQ. CDR3 residues: CASSQESGPGGVNTEAFF. For the CDR3, the DNA is TGTGCCAGCAGCCAAGAGTCAGGGCCCGGCGGGGTGAACACTGAAGCTTTCTTT.

This clonotype has a handful of counts. The V call is TRBV19, the J call TRBJ2-5; 9 positions agree with TRBD2. CDR1 LNHDA and CDR2 SQIVND come from the germline V gene (reference sequence). The CDR3 runs to 14 residues. Trimming at V came to 5 bases and at J to 2 bases, leaving 3 bases not matched to a gene. DNA of the CDR3: TGTGCCAGTAGTGTGACTAGCGGACAAGAGACCCAGTACTTC. Protein: CASSVTSGQETQYF.

The chain links TRBV2 to TRBJ2-5; 8 bases align to TRBD2. CDR3 length equals 15 residues. Germline CDR1 is SNHLY and CDR2 is FYNNEI. Trimming took 1 base from V and 4 from J; bases not matched to a gene: 5. The CDR3 coding sequence is TGTGCCAGCAGTGAAGAGCGGGAGAGTACAGAGACCCAGTACTTC. Encoded protein: CASSEERESTETQYF.

In its sample, this clonotype was seen once. The rearrangement links TRBV6-2 or TRBV6-3 to TRBJ2-1, with D tentatively TRBD1 or TRBD2 (5 bases each). The ends were cut back, 5 bases at V and 3 bases at J, with 8 bases in the middle. The CDR3 has 13 residues. Germline values: CDR1 MNHEY, CDR2 SVGEGT. CDR3 region: CASSVGGYNEQFF. Written as DNA, the CDR3 is TGTGCCAGCAGTGTTGGGGGCTACAATGAGCAGTTCTTC.

The sample holds many counts of this clonotype. The chain is built from TRBV28 and TRBJ2-3; 8 bases match TRBD2. V gave up 3 bases and J gave up 2 bases; unmatched junction bases: 7. CDR3 length equals 16 residues. Germline CDR1 and CDR2: MDHEN and SYDVKM. CDR3 loop: CASSLPGTRDTDTQYF. CDR3 nucleotide sequence: TGTGCCAGCAGTTTGCCCGGGACTAGGGACACAGATACGCAGTATTTT.

The chain joins TRBV10-3 to TRBJ1-2; 7 bases agree with TRBD1. The germline V gene encodes CDR1 ENHRY and CDR2 SYGVKD. Trimming removed 6 bases from V and 3 bases from J; junction bases left unmatched: 1. The CDR3 runs to 12 residues. In nucleotides, the CDR3 is TGTGCCATCAGAGGGACAGACTATGGCTACACCTTC. As protein: CAIRGTDYGYTF.

Ten or more counts support this clonotype. The rearrangement links TRBV6-2 or TRBV6-3 to TRBJ1-1; D perhaps matches TRBD1 (6 bases). The CDR3 covers 17 residues. The V end was cut by 6 bases, the J end by 0 bases, with 20 bases between. The germline V gene encodes CDR1 MNHEY and CDR2 SVGEGT. CDR3 residues: CASSPLDSLILNTEAFF. The CDR3 DNA follows: TGTGCCAGCAGCCCTTTGGACAGCCTGATTCTGAACACTGAAGCTTTCTTT.

The V gene is TRBV3-1, the J gene TRBJ2-7, with TRBD2 identical over 7 bases. The germline gives CDR1 LGHDT, CDR2 YNNKEL (reference sequence). The CDR3 is 15 residues long. Trimming at V came to 4 bases and at J to 4 bases, leaving 10 bases not matched to a gene. CDR3 coding DNA: TGTGCCAGCAGCCCCCTACCGGGAGGCTCTTACGAGCAGTACTTC. It codes for CASSPLPGGSYEQYF.

This clonotype was counted a few times. Likely a read error: the CDR3 ends without its conserved phenylalanine or tryptophan. The rearrangement uses TRBV5-1 and TRBJ1-6; D is unresolved. Germline CDR1 SGHRS, CDR2 YFSETQ. Trimming shortened V by 0 bases and J by 9 bases, and 13 bases separated the two germline ends. This CDR3 is 15 amino acids long. The CDR3 loop reads CASSLGGGGISPLHL. The CDR3 nucleotides read TGCGCCAGCAGCTTGGGCGGAGGAGGGATTTCACCCCTCCACCTT.

The chain carries TRBV15 and TRBJ1-3; D unclear. V was shortened by 0 bases and J by 3 bases, with 9 bases between the two germline ends. This CDR3 region has 15 residues. CDR1 and CDR2 from the germline V gene are LNHNV and YYDKDF (reference sequence). The CDR3 region has the DNA TGTGCCACCAGCAGAGACGTGGGGTTTGGAAACACCATATATTTT. Translation gives CATSRDVGFGNTIYF.

Comment on this clonotype: At one boundary the junction diverges from the germline segment, which might be a read error. The chain is built from TRBV11-1 and TRBJ2-5; 12 nucleotides agree with TRBD1. This CDR3 contains 16 residues. The germline V gene has CDR1 SGHAT and CDR2 FQDESV (reference sequence). The CDR3 bases are TGCGCCAGCAGCTGGGGGACAGGGGGCAGAGGGGAGACCCAGTACTTC. Translated: CASSWGTGGRGETQYF. Based on the CDR3 plus reference TRBV11-1 and TRBJ2-5, the full variable domain is EAEVAQSPRYKITEKSQAVAFWCDPISGHATLYWYRQILGQGPELLVQFQDESVVDDSQLPKDRFSAERLKGVDSTLKIQPAELGDSAMYLCASSWGTGGRGETQYFGPGTRLLVL.

The table lists this clonotype with a few counts. This chain joins TRBV19 and TRBJ1-5, with TRBD1 matching over 9 bases. The CDR3 runs 16 residues. The trim removed 4 bases at V and 6 bases at J, leaving 10 bases unmatched. Germline loops: CDR1 LNHDA, CDR2 SQIVND (reference sequence). The CDR3 DNA reads TGTGCCAGTAGTACGGCCGGGACAGGGATATTTCAGCCCCAGCATTTT. This sequence encodes CASSTAGTGIFQPQHF.

There are many counts of this clonotype. The chain is built from TRBV3-1 and TRBJ2-7; tentative D call: TRBD2 (6 bases). V lost 4 bases and J lost 3, with 13 bases in between. Germline V gene sequence: CDR1 LGHDT, CDR2 YNNKEL (reference sequence). The CDR3 runs to 14 residues. This CDR3 reads CASSLLGTGYEQYF. The CDR3 bases are TGTGCCAGCAGCCTGCTAGGGACTGGCTACGAGCAGTACTTC.

This clonotype was picked up many times. The genes are TRBV6-1 and TRBJ2-1; D gene unclear. The CDR3 is 16 amino acids. Germline CDR1 reads MNHNS; CDR2 reads SASEGT. Trimming took off 2 bases at V and 5 bases at J, with 16 bases between the two ends. The DNA for the CDR3 is TGTGCCAGCAGTGAATCGTACCCCCCGCGGAACAATGAGCAGTTCTTC. Protein sequence: CASSESYPPRNNEQFF.

The sample holds many counts of this clonotype. The V call is TRBV5-1, the J call TRBJ2-7; 8 positions agree with TRBD1. The J segment lost 3 bases and the V segment lost 0 bases, leaving 5 bases of the junction unmatched. Germline CDR1 SGHRS, CDR2 YFSETQ. This CDR3 has 15 residues. The CDR3 coding sequence is TGCGCCAGCAGCTTGGACGGGACAGGACGCTACGAGCAGTACTTC. Its translation: CASSLDGTGRYEQYF.